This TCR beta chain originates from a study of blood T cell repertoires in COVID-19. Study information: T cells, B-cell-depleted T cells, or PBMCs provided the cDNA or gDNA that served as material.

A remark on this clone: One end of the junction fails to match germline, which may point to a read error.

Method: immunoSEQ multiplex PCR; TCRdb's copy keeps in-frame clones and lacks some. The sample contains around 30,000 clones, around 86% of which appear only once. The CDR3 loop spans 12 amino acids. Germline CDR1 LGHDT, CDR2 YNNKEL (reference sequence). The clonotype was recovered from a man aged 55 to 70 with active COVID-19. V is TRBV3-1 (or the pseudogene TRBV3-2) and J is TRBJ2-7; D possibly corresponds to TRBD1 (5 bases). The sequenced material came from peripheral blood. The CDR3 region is CASSQDGASLHF. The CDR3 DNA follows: TGTGCCAGCAGCCAAGATGGGGCCAGTTTGCACTTC.